The present T cell receptor beta chain was sequenced within a study of cytomegalovirus exposure and HLA in healthy donors. Amplification used 60 Vbeta primers and 13 Jbeta primers. Data came from immunoSEQ multiplex PCR; TCRdb stores just in-frame clones and leaves some out. The table includes 100,000 or so clones, approximately 84% detected once. Concerning this clone: Antigen unknown.

Germline values: CDR1 SEHNR, CDR2 FQNEAQ (reference sequence). The trim removed 2 bases at V and 4 bases at J, leaving 10 bases unmatched. The CDR3 has 16 amino acids. Study findings and constraints: In an earlier analysis, about 87% or about 30%: the productive usage of most TCR beta V segments.

The gene calls are TRBV7-9 and TRBJ1-2; 7 positions match TRBD1. This TCR was sampled from a man aged 18 to 30 in good health and CMV-seronegative. Material for sequencing was PBMCs. The CDR3 sequence: CASSLSNPRDSYGYTF. The CDR3 DNA sequence: TGTGCCAGCAGCTTAAGTAATCCCCGGGACAGCTATGGCTACACCTTC.